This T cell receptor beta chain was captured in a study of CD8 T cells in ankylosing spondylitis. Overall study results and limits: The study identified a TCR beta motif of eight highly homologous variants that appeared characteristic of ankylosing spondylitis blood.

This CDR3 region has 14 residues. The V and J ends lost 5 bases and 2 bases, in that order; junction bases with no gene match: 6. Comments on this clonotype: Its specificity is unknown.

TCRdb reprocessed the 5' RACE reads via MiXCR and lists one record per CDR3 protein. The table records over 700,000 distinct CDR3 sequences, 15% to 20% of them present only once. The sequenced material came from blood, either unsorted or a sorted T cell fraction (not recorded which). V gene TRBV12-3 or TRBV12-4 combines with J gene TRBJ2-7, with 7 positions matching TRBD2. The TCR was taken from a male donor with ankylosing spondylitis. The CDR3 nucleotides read TGTGCCAGCAGTCCAGAGCGGGGAACCTACGAGCAGTACTTC. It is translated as CASSPERGTYEQYF.